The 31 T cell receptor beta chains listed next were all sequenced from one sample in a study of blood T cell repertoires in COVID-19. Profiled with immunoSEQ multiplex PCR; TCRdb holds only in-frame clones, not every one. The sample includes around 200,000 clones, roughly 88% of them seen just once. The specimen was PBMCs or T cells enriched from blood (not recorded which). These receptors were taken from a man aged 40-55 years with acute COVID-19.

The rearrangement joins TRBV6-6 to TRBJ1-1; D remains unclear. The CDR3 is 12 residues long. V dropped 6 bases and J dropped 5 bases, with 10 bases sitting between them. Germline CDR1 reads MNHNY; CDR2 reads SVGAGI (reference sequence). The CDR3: CASSRTGTEAFF. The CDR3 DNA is TGTGCCAGCAGCCGGACGGGGACTGAAGCTTTCTTT.

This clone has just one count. CDR3 coding DNA: TGTGCCAGCAGCCCTTGGCGGGACAGGTTACCAGATACGCAGTATTTT. It yields the protein CASSPWRDRLPDTQYF. The chain couples TRBV5-6 to TRBJ2-3, with TRBD1 matching 8 bases. The CDR3 sequence is 16 residues long. The germline V gene has CDR1 SGHDT and CDR2 YYEEEE. J was trimmed by 4 bases and V by 4 bases; bases with no gene match: 11.

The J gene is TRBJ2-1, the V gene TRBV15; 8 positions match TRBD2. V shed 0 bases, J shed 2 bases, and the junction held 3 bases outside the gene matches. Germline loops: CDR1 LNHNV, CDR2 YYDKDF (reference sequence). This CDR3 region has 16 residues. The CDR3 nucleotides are TGTGCCACCAGCAGAGATACTAGCGGACCCTACAATGAGCAGTTCTTC. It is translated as CATSRDTSGPYNEQFF. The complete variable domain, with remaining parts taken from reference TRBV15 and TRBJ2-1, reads DAMVIQNPRYQVTQFGKPVTLSCSQTLNHNVMYWYQQKSSQAPKLLFHYYDKDFNNEADTPDNFQSRRPNTSFCFLDIRSPGLGDTAMYLCATSRDTSGPYNEQFFGPGTRLTVL.

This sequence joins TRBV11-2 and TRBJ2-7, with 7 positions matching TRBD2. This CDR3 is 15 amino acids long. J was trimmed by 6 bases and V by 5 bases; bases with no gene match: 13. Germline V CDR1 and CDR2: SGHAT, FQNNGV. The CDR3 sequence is CASSPLGGSDSEQYF. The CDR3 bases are TGTGCCAGCAGCCCCCTGGGCGGGAGTGATTCCGAGCAGTACTTC.

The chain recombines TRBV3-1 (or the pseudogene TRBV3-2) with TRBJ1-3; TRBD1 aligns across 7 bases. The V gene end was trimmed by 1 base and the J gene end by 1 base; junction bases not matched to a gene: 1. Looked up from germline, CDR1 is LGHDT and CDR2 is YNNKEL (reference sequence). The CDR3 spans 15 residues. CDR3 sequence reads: CASSQVRGSGNTIYF. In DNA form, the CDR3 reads TGTGCCAGCAGCCAAGTCAGGGGGTCTGGAAACACCATATATTTT.

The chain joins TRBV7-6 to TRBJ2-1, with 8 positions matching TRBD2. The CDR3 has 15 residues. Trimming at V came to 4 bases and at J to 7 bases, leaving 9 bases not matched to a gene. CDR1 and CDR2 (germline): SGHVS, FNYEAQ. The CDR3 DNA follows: TGTGCCAGCAGCTACGGGACTAGAAACGGAAATGAGCAGTTCTTC. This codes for CASSYGTRNGNEQFF.

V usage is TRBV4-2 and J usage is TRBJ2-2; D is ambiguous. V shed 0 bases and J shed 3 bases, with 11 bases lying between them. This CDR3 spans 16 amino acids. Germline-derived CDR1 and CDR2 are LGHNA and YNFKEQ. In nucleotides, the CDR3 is TGTGCCAGCAGCCAAGAATACAGCTCGTACACCGGGGAGCTGTTTTTT. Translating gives CASSQEYSSYTGELFF.

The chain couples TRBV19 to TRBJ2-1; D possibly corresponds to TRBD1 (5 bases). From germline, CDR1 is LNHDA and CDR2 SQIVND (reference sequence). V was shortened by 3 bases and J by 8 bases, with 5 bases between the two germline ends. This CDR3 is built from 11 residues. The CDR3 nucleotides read TGTGCCAGTAGTATGGGGCATGAGCAGTTCTTC. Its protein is CASSMGHEQFF.

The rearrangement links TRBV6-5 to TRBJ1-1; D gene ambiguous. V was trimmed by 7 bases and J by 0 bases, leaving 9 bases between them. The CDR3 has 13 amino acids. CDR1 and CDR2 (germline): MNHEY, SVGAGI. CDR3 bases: TGTGCCAGCATTCCGGGTCTGAACACTGAAGCTTTCTTT. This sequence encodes CASIPGLNTEAFF.

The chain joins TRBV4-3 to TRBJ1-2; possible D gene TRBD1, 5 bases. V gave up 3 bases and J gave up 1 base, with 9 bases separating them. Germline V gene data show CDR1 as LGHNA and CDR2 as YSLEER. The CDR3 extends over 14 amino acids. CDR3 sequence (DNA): TGCGCCAGCAGCCACGACAGATTTAACTATGGCTACACCTTC. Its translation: CASSHDRFNYGYTF.

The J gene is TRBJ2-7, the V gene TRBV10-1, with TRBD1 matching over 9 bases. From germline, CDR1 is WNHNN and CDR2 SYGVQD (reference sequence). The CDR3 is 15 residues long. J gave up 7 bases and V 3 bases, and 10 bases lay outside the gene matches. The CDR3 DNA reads TGCGCCAGCAGTGACACCCTGGGACAGGGTTGGGAGCAGTACTTC. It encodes CASSDTLGQGWEQYF.

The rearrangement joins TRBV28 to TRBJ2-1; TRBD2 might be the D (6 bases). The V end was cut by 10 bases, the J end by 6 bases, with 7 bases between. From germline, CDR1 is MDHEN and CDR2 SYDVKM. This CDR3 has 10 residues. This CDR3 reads CAIGSNEQFF. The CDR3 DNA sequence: TGTGCCATCGGGAGCAATGAGCAGTTCTTC.

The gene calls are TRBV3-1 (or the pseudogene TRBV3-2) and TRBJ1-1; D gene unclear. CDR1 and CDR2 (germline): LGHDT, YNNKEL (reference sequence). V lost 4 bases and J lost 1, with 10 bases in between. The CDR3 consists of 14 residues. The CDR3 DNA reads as TGTGCCAGCAGCCTAAACCGGGAGAACACTGAAGCTTTCTTT. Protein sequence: CASSLNRENTEAFF.

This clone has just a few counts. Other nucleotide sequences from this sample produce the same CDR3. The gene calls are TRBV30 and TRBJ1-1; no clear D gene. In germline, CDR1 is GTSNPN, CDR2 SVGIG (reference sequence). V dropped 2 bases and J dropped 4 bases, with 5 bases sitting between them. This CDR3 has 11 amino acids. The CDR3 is CAWSRVTEAFF. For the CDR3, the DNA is TGTGCCTGGAGTAGAGTCACTGAAGCTTTCTTT. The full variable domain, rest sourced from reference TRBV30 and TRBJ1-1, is SQTIHQWPATLVQPVGSPLSLECTVEGTSNPNLYWYRQAAGRGLQLLFYSVGIGQISSEVPQNLSASRPQDRQFILSSKKLLLSDSGFYLCAWSRVTEAFFGQGTRLTVV.

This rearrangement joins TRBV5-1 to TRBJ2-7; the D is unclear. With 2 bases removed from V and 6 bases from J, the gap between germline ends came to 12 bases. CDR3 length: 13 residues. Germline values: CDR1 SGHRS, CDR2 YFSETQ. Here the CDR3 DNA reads TGCGCCAGCAGCTTAAACTTGGTATTCGAGCAGTACTTC. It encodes CASSLNLVFEQYF.

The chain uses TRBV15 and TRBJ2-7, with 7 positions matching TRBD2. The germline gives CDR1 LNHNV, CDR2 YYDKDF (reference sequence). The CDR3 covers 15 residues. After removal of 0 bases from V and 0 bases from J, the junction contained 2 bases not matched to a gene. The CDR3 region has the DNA TGTGCCACCAGCAGAGAGGGGGGGTCCTCCTACGAGCAGTACTTC. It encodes CATSREGGSSYEQYF.

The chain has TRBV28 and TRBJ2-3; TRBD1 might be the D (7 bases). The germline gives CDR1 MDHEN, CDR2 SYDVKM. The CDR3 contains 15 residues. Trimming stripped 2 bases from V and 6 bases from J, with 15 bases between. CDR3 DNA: TGTGCCAGCAGTTTACGGGTGACAGGGAGGGATACGCAGTATTTT. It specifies CASSLRVTGRDTQYF.

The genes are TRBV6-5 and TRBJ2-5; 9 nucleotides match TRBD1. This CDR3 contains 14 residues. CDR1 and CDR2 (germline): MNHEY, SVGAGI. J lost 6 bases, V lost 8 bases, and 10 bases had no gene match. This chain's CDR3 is CASSRGQGIKTQYF. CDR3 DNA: TGTGCCAGCTCCAGGGGACAGGGAATAAAGACCCAGTACTTC.

In DNA form, the CDR3 reads TGCGCCAGCAGCTCCGGACATCCGCCACTGTTTTTT. Its protein product is CASSSGHPPLFF. This chain uses TRBV5-1 with TRBJ1-4; D possibly corresponds to TRBD1 (5 bases). The germline V and J ends were trimmed by 3 bases and 13 bases, with 13 bases remaining between them. Germline values: CDR1 SGHRS, CDR2 YFSETQ. This CDR3 region has 12 residues.

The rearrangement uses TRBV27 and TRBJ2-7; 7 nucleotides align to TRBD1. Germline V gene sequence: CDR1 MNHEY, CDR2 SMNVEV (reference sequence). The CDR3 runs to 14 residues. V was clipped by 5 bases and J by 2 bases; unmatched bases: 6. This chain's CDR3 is CASSTTGATYEQYF. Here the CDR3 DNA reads TGTGCCAGCAGTACTACAGGGGCGACCTACGAGCAGTACTTC.

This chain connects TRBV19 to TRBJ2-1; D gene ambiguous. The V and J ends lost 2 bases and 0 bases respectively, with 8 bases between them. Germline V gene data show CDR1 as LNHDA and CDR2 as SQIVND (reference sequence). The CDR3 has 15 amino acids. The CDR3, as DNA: TGTGCCAGTAGTATAACCCGTAGCTCCTACAATGAGCAGTTCTTC. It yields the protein CASSITRSSYNEQFF.

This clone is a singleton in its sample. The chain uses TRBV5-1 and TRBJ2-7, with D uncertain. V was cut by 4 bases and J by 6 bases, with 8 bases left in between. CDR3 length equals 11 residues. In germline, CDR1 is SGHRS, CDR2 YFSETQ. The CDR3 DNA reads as TGCGCCAGCAGCGCGCTTGGCGAGCAGTACTTC. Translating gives CASSALGEQYF.

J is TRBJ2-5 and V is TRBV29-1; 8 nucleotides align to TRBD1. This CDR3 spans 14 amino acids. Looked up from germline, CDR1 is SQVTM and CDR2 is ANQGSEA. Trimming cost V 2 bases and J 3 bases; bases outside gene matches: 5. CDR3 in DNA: TGCAGCGTTGAATCAACGGACAGGGAAGAGACCCAGTACTTC. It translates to CSVESTDREETQYF.

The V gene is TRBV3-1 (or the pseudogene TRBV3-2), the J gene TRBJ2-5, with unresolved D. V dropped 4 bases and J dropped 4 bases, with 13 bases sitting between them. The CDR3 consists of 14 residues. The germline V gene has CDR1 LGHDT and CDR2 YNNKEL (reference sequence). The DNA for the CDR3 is TGTGCCAGCAGCCCCCTACAGCTATTAGAGACCCAGTACTTC. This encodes CASSPLQLLETQYF.

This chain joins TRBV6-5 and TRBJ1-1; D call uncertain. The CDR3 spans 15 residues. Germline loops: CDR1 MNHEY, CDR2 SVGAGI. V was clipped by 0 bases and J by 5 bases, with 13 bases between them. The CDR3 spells CASSYSIAVRTEAFF. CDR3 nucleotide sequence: TGTGCCAGCAGTTACTCGATAGCGGTAAGGACTGAAGCTTTCTTT.

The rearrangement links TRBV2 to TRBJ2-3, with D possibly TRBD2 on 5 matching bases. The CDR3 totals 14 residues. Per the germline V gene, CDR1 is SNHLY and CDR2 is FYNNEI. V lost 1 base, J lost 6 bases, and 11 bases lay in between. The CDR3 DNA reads TGTGCCAGCAGTGAAGTGGCGGGCGGGGATACGCAGTATTTT. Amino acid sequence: CASSEVAGGDTQYF.

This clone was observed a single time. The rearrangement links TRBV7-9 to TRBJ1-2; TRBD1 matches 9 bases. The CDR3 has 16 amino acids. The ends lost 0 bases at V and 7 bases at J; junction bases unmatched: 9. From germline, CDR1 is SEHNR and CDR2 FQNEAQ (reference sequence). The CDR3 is CASSLAPGQGTSGYTF. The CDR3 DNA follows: TGTGCCAGCAGCTTAGCGCCGGGACAGGGAACGTCTGGCTACACCTTC.

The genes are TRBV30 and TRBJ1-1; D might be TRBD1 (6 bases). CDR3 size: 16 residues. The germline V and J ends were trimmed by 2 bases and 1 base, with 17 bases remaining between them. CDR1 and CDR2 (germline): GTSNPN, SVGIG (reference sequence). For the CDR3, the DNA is TGTGCCTGGAGTATGGGACATGGGGCAGGGAACACTGAAGCTTTCTTT. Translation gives CAWSMGHGAGNTEAFF.

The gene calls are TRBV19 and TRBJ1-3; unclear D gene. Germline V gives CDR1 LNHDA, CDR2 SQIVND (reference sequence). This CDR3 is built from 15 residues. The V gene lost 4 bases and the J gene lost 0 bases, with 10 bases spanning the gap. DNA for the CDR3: TGTGCCAGTAGTAGGAACAGAGACTCTGGAAACACCATATATTTT. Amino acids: CASSRNRDSGNTIYF.

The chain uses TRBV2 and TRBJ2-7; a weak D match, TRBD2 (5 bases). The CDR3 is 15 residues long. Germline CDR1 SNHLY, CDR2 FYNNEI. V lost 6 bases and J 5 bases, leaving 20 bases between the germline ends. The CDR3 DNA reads TGTGCCAGCAGCCGCGGACGGGGTGGGATTGACGAGCAGTACTTC. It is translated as CASSRGRGGIDEQYF.

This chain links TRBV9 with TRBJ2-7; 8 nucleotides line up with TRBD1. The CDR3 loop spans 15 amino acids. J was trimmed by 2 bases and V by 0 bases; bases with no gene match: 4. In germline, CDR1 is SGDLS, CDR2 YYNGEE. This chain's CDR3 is CASSVVPGGAYEQYF. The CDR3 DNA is TGTGCCAGCAGCGTAGTTCCAGGGGGCGCCTACGAGCAGTACTTC.